A single sample gave rise to the 28 T cell receptor beta chains below, sequenced in a study of blood T cell repertoires in COVID-19. Clones were sequenced by immunoSEQ multiplex PCR, and TCRdb holds only the in-frame ones, with some missing. The sample holds 250,000 or so clones, approximately 89% seen once. The sample taken for sequencing was PBMCs or T cells enriched from blood (not recorded which). Every receptor here comes from a woman under 30 who had recovered from COVID-19.

This clone has a single count. This chain's CDR3 is CASSEQGYQPQHF. The CDR3 DNA reads as TGTGCCAGCAGTGAACAGGGTTATCAGCCCCAGCATTTT. This chain links TRBV2 with TRBJ1-5, with D perhaps matching TRBD1 (5 bases). V dropped 2 bases and J dropped 5 bases, with 7 bases sitting between them. This CDR3 contains 13 residues. The germline CDR1 and CDR2 sequences are SNHLY and FYNNEI. Full variable domain (outside the CDR3, taken from reference TRBV2 and TRBJ1-5): EPEVTQTPSHQVTQMGQEVILRCVPISNHLYFYWYRQILGQKVEFLVSFYNNEISEKSEIFDDQFSVERPDGSNFTLKIRSTKLEDSAMYFCASSEQGYQPQHFGDGTRLSIL.

Points on this clone: The conserved closing phenylalanine or tryptophan is absent in this CDR3, likely reflecting a read error. It is unclear where the CDR3 begins or ends on the DNA, so no DNA is shown, and the CDR3 is as TCRdb lists it. The chain is built from TRBV7-3 and TRBJ2-7; the D segment call TRBD2 is taken from the table without a DNA check. CDR1 and CDR2 (germline): SGHTA, FQGTGA. The CDR3 totals 11 residues, both ends included. This CDR3 is CASSQGLAGVL.

The V gene is TRBV10-3, the J gene TRBJ2-3; possible D gene TRBD2, 5 bases. The CDR3 has 14 amino acids. Trimming removed 5 bases at V and 1 base at J, with 10 bases between. CDR1 and CDR2 from the germline V gene are ENHRY and SYGVKD. CDR3 DNA: TGTGCCATCAGTAGCGGTATGGGCACAGATACGCAGTATTTT. Its translation: CAISSGMGTDTQYF.

The V and J genes are TRBV7-9 and TRBJ1-4, with D tentatively TRBD1 (6 bases). V shed 6 bases and J shed 8 bases, with 10 bases lying between them. Germline V gives CDR1 SEHNR, CDR2 FQNEAQ (reference sequence). CDR3 length: 12 amino acids. DNA for the CDR3: TGTGCCAGCAGAACAGGGCGAGAAAAACTGTTTTTT. This encodes CASRTGREKLFF.

The chain combines TRBV2 with TRBJ2-2; TRBD2 agrees at 14 bases. V lost 7 bases, J lost 8 bases, and 12 bases stayed unmatched. This CDR3 is built from 17 residues. CDR1 is SNHLY, CDR2 FYNNEI, per germline. CDR3 sequence reads: CASTGTSGGPLPGELFF. The CDR3 DNA reads TGTGCCAGCACCGGGACTAGCGGGGGTCCTTTACCGGGGGAGCTGTTTTTT.

CDR3 in amino acids: CASMGPAEQFF. CDR3 coding DNA: TGTGCCAGTATGGGGCCCGCTGAGCAGTTCTTC. V and J are TRBV19 and TRBJ2-1, with D maybe TRBD1 (5 bases). Germline-derived CDR1 and CDR2 are LNHDA and SQIVND (reference sequence). The V and J ends lost 7 bases and 9 bases respectively, with 10 bases between them. This CDR3 region has 11 residues.

This sequence joins TRBV25-1 and TRBJ2-7; TRBD2 matches at 9 bases. V shed 6 bases, J shed 4 bases, and the junction held 7 bases outside the gene matches. Germline values: CDR1 MGHDK, CDR2 SYGVNS. The CDR3 is 14 amino acids. CDR3 sequence: CASSPGLALYEQYF. The CDR3 DNA follows: TGTGCCAGCAGCCCGGGACTAGCTCTTTACGAGCAGTACTTC.

The genes are TRBV7-2 and TRBJ1-2; the D gene is possibly TRBD1 (6 bases). The CDR3 totals 13 residues. Per germline, CDR1 SGHTA and CDR2 FQGNSA. With 3 bases removed from V and 5 bases from J, the gap between germline ends came to 10 bases. CDR3 nucleotide sequence: TGTGCCAGCAGCTTTCTAGGGACATATGGCTACACCTTC. Its protein is CASSFLGTYGYTF.

This clone was seen more than once but under ten times. The gene calls are TRBV10-1 and TRBJ1-4; 9 bases line up with TRBD1. From germline, CDR1 is WNHNN and CDR2 SYGVQD (reference sequence). This CDR3 is 14 amino acids long. The V gene end was trimmed by 6 bases and the J gene end by 6 bases; junction bases not matched to a gene: 5. CDR3 amino acids: CASSRTGEDEKLFF. The CDR3 nucleotides read TGCGCCAGCAGCCGGACAGGGGAAGATGAAAAACTGTTTTTT.

This chain joins TRBV5-1 and TRBJ2-7; 8 positions match TRBD1. This CDR3 has 19 residues. V was pared by 3 bases and J by 5 bases, with 22 bases of the junction left unmatched. The V gene's germline CDR1 is SGHRS and CDR2 YFSETQ. The CDR3 protein is CASSYSPDWTNRGDHEQYF. The CDR3 coding sequence is TGCGCCAGCAGCTATTCTCCTGACTGGACAAACAGGGGGGACCACGAGCAGTACTTC.

The chain is built from TRBV29-1 and TRBJ2-7; 8 bases line up with TRBD1. The V and J ends lost 4 bases and 3 bases, in that order; junction bases with no gene match: 5. CDR1 and CDR2 from the germline V gene are SQVTM and ANQGSEA. CDR3 size: 13 residues. CDR3 region: CSVVEGTGYEQYF. The CDR3 nucleotides are TGCAGCGTTGTAGAAGGGACAGGCTACGAGCAGTACTTC.

The CDR3 sequence: CASSWAGQGVFGYTF. CDR3 DNA sequence: TGTGCCAGCAGCTGGGCCGGACAGGGGGTATTTGGCTACACCTTC. The chain joins TRBV5-4 to TRBJ1-2; 10 bases are a match to TRBD1. With 3 bases clipped from V and 7 bases from J, the junction kept 9 bases outside the gene matches. The germline gives CDR1 SGHNT, CDR2 YYREEE (reference sequence). CDR3 length: 15 amino acids. The complete variable domain, with remaining parts taken from reference TRBV5-4 and TRBJ1-2, reads ETGVTQSPTHLIKTRGQQVTLRCSSQSGHNTVSWYQQALGQGPQFIFQYYREEENGRGNFPPRFSGLQFPNYSSELNVNALELDDSALYLCASSWAGQGVFGYTFGSGTRLTVV.

This clone was seen only once. The V gene is TRBV2, the J gene TRBJ1-5; 7 positions agree with TRBD1. This CDR3 has 15 amino acids. Germline V CDR1 and CDR2: SNHLY, FYNNEI. Unmatched junction bases numbered 9, after V lost 6 bases and J lost 4 bases. CDR3 DNA sequence: TGTGCCAGCAGCGTTGACAGGGAACGGAATCAGCCCCAGCATTTT. Translation gives CASSVDRERNQPQHF.

The CDR3 DNA sequence: TGTGCCAGTAGTATAACTAGCGGGGGGCTGAAGTACAATGAGCAGTTCTTC. It specifies CASSITSGGLKYNEQFF. The chain has TRBV19 and TRBJ2-1, with 12 bases lining up with TRBD2. V was clipped by 2 bases and J by 4 bases; unmatched bases: 6. This CDR3 contains 17 residues. Germline-derived CDR1 and CDR2 are LNHDA and SQIVND (reference sequence).

This rearrangement joins TRBV27 to TRBJ2-7; D perhaps matches TRBD2 (6 bases). The CDR3 is made up of 17 amino acids. Germline V lookup: CDR1 MNHEY, CDR2 SMNVEV (reference sequence). The V gene lost 5 bases and the J gene lost 0 bases, with 20 bases spanning the gap. In DNA form, the CDR3 reads TGTGCCAGCAGTCGGAAAGGTACGGGAGCTTTCTCCTACGAGCAGTACTTC. The encoded protein is CASSRKGTGAFSYEQYF.

V usage is TRBV11-2 and J usage is TRBJ1-4, with 11 bases aligning to TRBD1. The CDR3 extends over 15 amino acids. The J segment lost 6 bases and the V segment lost 5 bases, leaving 5 bases of the junction unmatched. The germline V gene encodes CDR1 SGHAT and CDR2 FQNNGV. The CDR3 here is CASSKQGQGDEKLFF. The CDR3 bases are TGTGCCAGCAGCAAACAGGGACAGGGGGATGAAAAACTGTTTTTT. Using reference TRBV11-2 and TRBJ1-4 for the parts outside the CDR3, the full variable domain is EAGVAQSPRYKIIEKRQSVAFWCNPISGHATLYWYQQILGQGPKLLIQFQNNGVVDDSQLPKDRFSAERLKGVDSTLKIQPAKLEDSAVYLCASSKQGQGDEKLFFGSGTQLSVL.

The CDR3 loop is CSVEGAGGLETETQYF. Written as DNA, the CDR3 is TGCAGCGTTGAAGGCGCGGGAGGGCTAGAGACCGAGACCCAGTACTTC. The chain joins TRBV29-1 to TRBJ2-5; 9 nucleotides agree with TRBD2. The V segment lost 1 base and the J segment 5 bases; nucleotides outside the gene matches: 11. This CDR3 has 16 amino acids. Germline values: CDR1 SQVTM, CDR2 ANQGSEA.

This clone has a single count. This sequence joins TRBV11-2 and TRBJ2-2; 8 bases are shared with TRBD1. Trimming cost V 5 bases and J 4 bases; bases outside gene matches: 9. The germline gives CDR1 SGHAT, CDR2 FQNNGV. The length of the CDR3 is 16 residues. Here the CDR3 reads CASSMMDRVSTGELFF. CDR3 nucleotides: TGTGCCAGCAGCATGATGGACAGGGTGAGCACCGGGGAGCTGTTTTTT.

The chain links TRBV6-2 or TRBV6-3 to TRBJ2-5; 9 positions match TRBD1. This CDR3 region has 18 residues. The V and J ends lost 3 bases and 2 bases, in that order; junction bases with no gene match: 13. Germline V gives CDR1 MNHEY, CDR2 SVGEGT. In DNA, the CDR3 is TGTGCCAGCAGTTATGGGACAGGGAGTCTTGATATTCAAGAGACCCAGTACTTC. Protein: CASSYGTGSLDIQETQYF.

This clone was picked up one time. The chain employs TRBV10-3 and TRBJ2-1; 8 bases line up with TRBD2. Losses at the gene ends were 4 bases for V and 2 bases for J; bases not matched to a gene: 7. From germline, CDR1 is ENHRY and CDR2 SYGVKD. The CDR3 consists of 16 residues. In nucleotides, the CDR3 is TGTGCCATCAGTGTGGAAGCGGGGGAGCCCTACAATGAGCAGTTCTTC. It encodes CAISVEAGEPYNEQFF.

The CDR3, as DNA: TGTGCCAGCAGCTCTCGAGGACAGAGGAACACCGGGGAGCTGTTTTTT. It codes for CASSSRGQRNTGELFF. The chain carries TRBV11-3 and TRBJ2-2, with D maybe TRBD1 (6 bases). V dropped 4 bases and J dropped 1 base, with 13 bases sitting between them. CDR1 is SGHNT and CDR2 is YENEEA in the germline V gene. CDR3 size: 16 residues.

The rearrangement joins TRBV3-1 (or the pseudogene TRBV3-2) to TRBJ2-1; perhaps TRBD1 as D (5 bases). V lost 2 bases, J lost 8 bases, and 10 bases lay in between. CDR1 is LGHDT and CDR2 is YNNKEL in the germline V gene (reference sequence). The CDR3 length is 13 residues. CDR3 sequence (DNA): TGTGCCAGCAGCCAAAATCTAGGGGATGAGCAGTTCTTC. This codes for CASSQNLGDEQFF.

The V gene is TRBV27, the J gene TRBJ2-7; D is ambiguous. This CDR3 spans 15 amino acids. CDR1 is MNHEY, CDR2 SMNVEV, per germline (reference sequence). Deletions cut 2 bases from V and 4 bases from J, with 15 bases between. CDR3 region: CASSLAPHQTYEQYF. The CDR3 DNA is TGTGCCAGCAGTTTAGCCCCTCATCAGACTTACGAGCAGTACTTC.

The rearrangement links TRBV5-8 to TRBJ1-2; D ambiguous. CDR1 and CDR2 (germline): SGHTS, YDEGEE. Trimming removed 0 bases from V and 1 base from J, with 13 bases in between. CDR3 length: 16 amino acids. The CDR3 loop is CASSLAPRRSNYGYTF. The CDR3 nucleotides are TGTGCCAGCAGCTTGGCACCGAGACGGAGTAACTATGGCTACACCTTC.

This clone has a single count. The chain carries TRBV28 and TRBJ1-4; no definite D call. CDR1 is MDHEN and CDR2 is SYDVKM in the germline V gene. This CDR3 is 16 amino acids long. Trimming stripped 5 bases from V and 4 bases from J, with 17 bases between. The CDR3 nucleotides read TGTGCCAGCAGTCGCCCCGTTGAACACCTTAATGAAAAACTGTTTTTT. This gives the protein CASSRPVEHLNEKLFF. Full variable domain (rest looked up from reference TRBV28 and TRBJ1-4): DVKVTQSSRYLVKRTGEKVFLECVQDMDHENMFWYRQDPGLGLRLIYFSYDVKMKEKGDIPEGYSVSREKKERFSLILESASTNQTSMYLCASSRPVEHLNEKLFFGSGTQLSVL.

This chain connects TRBV27 to TRBJ1-2; no definite D call. Germline V gene sequence: CDR1 MNHEY, CDR2 SMNVEV (reference sequence). The CDR3 has 15 amino acids. Trimming shortened V by 6 bases and J by 4 bases, and 18 bases separated the two germline ends. The CDR3 protein is CASSFMGGLGYGYTF. The DNA for the CDR3 is TGTGCCAGCAGCTTTATGGGAGGGCTGGGCTATGGCTACACCTTC.

The chain's CDR3 is CASSSKGQGRETQYF. Written as DNA, the CDR3 is TGTGCCAGCAGCTCCAAGGGACAGGGAAGAGAGACCCAGTACTTC. The chain carries TRBV13 and TRBJ2-5; 9 bases line up with TRBD1. The V gene's germline CDR1 is PRHDT and CDR2 FYEKMQ (reference sequence). Trimming removed 4 bases from V and 4 bases from J; junction bases left unmatched: 7. The CDR3 consists of 15 residues.

V is TRBV7-9 and J is TRBJ2-3; TRBD1 matches at 10 bases. The CDR3 covers 18 residues. Trimming cost V 5 bases and J 2 bases; bases outside gene matches: 13. Germline V gives CDR1 SEHNR, CDR2 FQNEAQ (reference sequence). The CDR3 sequence is CASSRRTPGTGATDTQYF. The DNA of the CDR3 is TGTGCCAGCAGCCGCCGAACACCCGGGACAGGGGCCACAGATACGCAGTATTTT.